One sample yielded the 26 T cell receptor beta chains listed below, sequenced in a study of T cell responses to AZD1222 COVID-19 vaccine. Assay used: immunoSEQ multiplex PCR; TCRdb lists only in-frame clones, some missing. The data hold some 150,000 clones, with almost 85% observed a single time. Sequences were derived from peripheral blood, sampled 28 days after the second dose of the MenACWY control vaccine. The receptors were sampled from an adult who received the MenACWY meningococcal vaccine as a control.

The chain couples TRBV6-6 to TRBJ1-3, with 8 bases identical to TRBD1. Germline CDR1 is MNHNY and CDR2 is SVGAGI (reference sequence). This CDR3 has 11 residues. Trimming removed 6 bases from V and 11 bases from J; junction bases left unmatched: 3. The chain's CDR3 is CASRDRAAIYF. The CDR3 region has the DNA TGTGCCAGCAGGGACAGGGCGGCCATATATTTT.

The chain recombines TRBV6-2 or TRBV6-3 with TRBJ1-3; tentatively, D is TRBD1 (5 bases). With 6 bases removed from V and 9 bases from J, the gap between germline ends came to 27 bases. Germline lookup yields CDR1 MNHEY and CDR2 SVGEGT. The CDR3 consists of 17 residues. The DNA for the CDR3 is TGTGCCAGCAGCCTTAAATCGACCGCCCGCGGGGGTACCACCATATATTTT. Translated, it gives CASSLKSTARGGTTIYF.

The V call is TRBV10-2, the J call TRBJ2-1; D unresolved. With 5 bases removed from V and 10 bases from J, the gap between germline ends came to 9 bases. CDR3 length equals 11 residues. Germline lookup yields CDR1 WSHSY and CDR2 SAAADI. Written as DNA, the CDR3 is TGCGCCAGCAGTAACGGTGTAGAGCAGTTCTTC. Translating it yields CASSNGVEQFF.

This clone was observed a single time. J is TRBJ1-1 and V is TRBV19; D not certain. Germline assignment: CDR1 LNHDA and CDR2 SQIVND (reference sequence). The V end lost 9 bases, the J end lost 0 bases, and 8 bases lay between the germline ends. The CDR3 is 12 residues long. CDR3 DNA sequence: TGTGCCAGCGGCCGGGTGAACACTGAAGCTTTCTTT. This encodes CASGRVNTEAFF.

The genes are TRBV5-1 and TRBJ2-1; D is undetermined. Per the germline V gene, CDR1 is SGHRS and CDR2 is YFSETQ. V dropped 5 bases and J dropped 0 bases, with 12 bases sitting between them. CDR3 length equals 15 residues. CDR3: CASSVGPSSYNEQFF. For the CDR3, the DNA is TGCGCCAGCAGTGTAGGGCCCAGCTCCTACAATGAGCAGTTCTTC.

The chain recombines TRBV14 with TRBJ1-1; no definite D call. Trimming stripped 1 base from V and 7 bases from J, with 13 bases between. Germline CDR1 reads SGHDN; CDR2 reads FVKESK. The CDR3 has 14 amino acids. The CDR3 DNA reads TGTGCCAGCAGCCAAGGGAGGTATCAAGGTGAAGCTTTCTTT. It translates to CASSQGRYQGEAFF.

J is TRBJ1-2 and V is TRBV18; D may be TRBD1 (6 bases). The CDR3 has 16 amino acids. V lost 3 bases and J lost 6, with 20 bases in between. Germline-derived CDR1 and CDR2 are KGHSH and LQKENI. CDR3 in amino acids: CASSPEGGRRFNGYTF. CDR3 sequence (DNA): TGTGCCAGCTCACCCGAGGGGGGCCGCCGTTTTAATGGCTACACCTTC.

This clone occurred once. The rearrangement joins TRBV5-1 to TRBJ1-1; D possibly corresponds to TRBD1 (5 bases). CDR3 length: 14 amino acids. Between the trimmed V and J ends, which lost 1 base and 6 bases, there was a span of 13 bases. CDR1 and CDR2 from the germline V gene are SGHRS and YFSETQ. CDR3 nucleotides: TGCGCCAGCAGCTTGCCGGGGGATTCGGCTGAAGCTTTCTTT. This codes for CASSLPGDSAEAFF.

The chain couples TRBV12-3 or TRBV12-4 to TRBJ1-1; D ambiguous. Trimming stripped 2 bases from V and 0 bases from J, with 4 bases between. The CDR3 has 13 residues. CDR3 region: CASSLNLNTEAFF. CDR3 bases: TGTGCCAGCAGTTTAAACCTGAACACTGAAGCTTTCTTT.

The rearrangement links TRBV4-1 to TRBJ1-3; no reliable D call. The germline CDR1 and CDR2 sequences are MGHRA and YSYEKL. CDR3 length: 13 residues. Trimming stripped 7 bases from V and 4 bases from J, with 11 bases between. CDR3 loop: CASMGNRGNTIYF. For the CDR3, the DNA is TGCGCCAGCATGGGGAACAGAGGAAACACCATATATTTT.

Here the CDR3 reads CASSPGSVAVHDEQYF. DNA for the CDR3: TGTGCCAGCAGCCCAGGATCCGTAGCGGTCCACGACGAGCAGTACTTC. The V call is TRBV3-1 (or the pseudogene TRBV3-2), the J call TRBJ2-7; TRBD2 might be the D (6 bases). Germline V lookup: CDR1 LGHDT, CDR2 YNNKEL (reference sequence). V lost 4 bases and J lost 5, with 21 bases in between. This CDR3 contains 16 residues.

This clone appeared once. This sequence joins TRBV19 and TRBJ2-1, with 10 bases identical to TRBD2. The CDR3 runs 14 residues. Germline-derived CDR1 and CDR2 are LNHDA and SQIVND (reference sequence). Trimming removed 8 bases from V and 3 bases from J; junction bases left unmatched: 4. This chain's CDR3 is CASGTSAFYNEQFF. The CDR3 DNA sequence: TGTGCCAGTGGGACTAGCGCCTTCTACAATGAGCAGTTCTTC.

The CDR3 here is CASSDWPENGYTF. The CDR3 coding sequence is TGTGCCAGCAGTGATTGGCCAGAGAATGGCTACACCTTC. The gene calls are TRBV6-1 and TRBJ1-2; D gene unclear. Between the trimmed V and J ends, which lost 3 bases and 6 bases, there was a span of 11 bases. Germline V gives CDR1 MNHNS, CDR2 SASEGT. The CDR3 totals 13 residues.

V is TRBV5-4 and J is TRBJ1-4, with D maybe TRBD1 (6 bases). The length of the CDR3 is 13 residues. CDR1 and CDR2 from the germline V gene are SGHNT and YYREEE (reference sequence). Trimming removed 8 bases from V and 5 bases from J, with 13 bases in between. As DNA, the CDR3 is TGTGCCAGTGCGACAGGCCGAAATGAAAAACTGTTTTTT. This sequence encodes CASATGRNEKLFF.

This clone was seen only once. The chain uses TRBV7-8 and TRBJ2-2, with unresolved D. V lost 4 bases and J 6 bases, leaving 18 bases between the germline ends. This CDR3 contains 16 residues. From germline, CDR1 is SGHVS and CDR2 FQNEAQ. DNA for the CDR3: TGTGCCAGCAGCTCCAGGTTAAAGTTTGGGGCCGGGGAGCTGTTTTTT. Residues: CASSSRLKFGAGELFF.

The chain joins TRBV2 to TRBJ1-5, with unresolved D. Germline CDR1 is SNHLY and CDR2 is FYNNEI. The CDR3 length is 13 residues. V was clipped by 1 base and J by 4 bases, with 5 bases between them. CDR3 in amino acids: CASSEEGNQPQHF. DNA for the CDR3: TGTGCCAGCAGTGAAGAAGGGAATCAGCCCCAGCATTTT.

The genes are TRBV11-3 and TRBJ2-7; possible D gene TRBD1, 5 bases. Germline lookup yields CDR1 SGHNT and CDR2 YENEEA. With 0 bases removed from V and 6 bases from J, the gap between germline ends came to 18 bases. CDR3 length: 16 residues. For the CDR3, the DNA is TGTGCCAGCAGCTTAGAGTCTCGCCAGGGCCTAGGCGAGCAGTACTTC. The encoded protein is CASSLESRQGLGEQYF. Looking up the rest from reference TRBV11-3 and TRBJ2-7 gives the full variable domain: EAGVVQSPRYKIIEKKQPVAFWCNPISGHNTLYWYLQNLGQGPELLIRYENEEAVDDSQLPKDRFSAERLKGVDSTLKIQPAELGDSAVYLCASSLESRQGLGEQYFGPGTRLTVT.

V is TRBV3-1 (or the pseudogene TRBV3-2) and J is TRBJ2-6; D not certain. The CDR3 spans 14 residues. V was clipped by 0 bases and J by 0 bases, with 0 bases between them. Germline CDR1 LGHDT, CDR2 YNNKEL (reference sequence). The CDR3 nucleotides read TGTGCCAGCAGCCAAGACTCTGGGGCCAACGTCCTGACTTTC. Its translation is CASSQDSGANVLTF.

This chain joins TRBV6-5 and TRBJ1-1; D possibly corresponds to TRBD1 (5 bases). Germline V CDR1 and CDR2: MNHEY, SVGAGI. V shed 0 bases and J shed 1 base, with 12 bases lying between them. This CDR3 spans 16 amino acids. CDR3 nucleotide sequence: TGTGCCAGCAGTTACTCGCGACAGTCGAAGAACACTGAAGCTTTCTTT. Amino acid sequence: CASSYSRQSKNTEAFF.

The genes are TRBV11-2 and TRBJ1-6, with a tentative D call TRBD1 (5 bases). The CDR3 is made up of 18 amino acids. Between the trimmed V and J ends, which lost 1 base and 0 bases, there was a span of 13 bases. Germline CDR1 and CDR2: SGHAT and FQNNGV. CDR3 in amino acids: CASSLGIGGSSYNSPLHF. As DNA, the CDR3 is TGTGCCAGCAGCTTAGGTATTGGGGGGAGCTCCTATAATTCACCCCTCCACTTT.

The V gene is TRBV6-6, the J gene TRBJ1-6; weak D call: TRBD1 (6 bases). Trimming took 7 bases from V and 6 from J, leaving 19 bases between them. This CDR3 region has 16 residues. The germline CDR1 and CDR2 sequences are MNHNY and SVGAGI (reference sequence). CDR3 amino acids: CASTHGGGRGNSPLHF. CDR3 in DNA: TGTGCCAGCACCCACGGGGGGGGCAGGGGTAATTCACCCCTCCACTTT.

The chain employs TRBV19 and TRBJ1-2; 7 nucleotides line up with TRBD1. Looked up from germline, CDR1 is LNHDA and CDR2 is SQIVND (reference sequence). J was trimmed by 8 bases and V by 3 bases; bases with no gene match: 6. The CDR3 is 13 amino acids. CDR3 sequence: CASSIQGGRGYTF. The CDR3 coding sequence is TGTGCCAGTAGTATTCAGGGGGGCAGGGGCTACACCTTC.

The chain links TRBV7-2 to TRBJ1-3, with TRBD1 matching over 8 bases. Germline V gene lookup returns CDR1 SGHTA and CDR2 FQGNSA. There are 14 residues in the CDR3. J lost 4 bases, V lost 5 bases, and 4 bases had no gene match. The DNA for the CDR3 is TGTGCCAGCAGCGTCAGGGGGCTCGGAAACACCATATATTTT. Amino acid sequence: CASSVRGLGNTIYF.

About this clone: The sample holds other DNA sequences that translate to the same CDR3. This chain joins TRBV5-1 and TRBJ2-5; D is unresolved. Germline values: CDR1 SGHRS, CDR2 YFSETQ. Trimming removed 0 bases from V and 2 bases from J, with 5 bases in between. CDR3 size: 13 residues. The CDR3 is CASSLGQQETQYF. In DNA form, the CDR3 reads TGCGCCAGCAGCTTGGGTCAACAAGAGACCCAGTACTTC.

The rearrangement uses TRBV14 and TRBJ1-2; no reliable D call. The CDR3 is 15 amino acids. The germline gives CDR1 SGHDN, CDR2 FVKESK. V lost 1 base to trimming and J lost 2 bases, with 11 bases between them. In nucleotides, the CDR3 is TGTGCCAGCAGCCAAGCCGCCCGGGGAAACTATGGCTACACCTTC. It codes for CASSQAARGNYGYTF.

This chain's CDR3 is CASSLRSDRDQPQHF. The CDR3 bases are TGTGCCAGCAGTTTACGATCCGACAGGGATCAGCCCCAGCATTTT. The chain links TRBV27 to TRBJ1-5; TRBD1 matches at 7 bases. The length of the CDR3 is 15 residues. Germline CDR1 is MNHEY and CDR2 is SMNVEV (reference sequence). The ends lost 2 bases at V and 5 bases at J; junction bases unmatched: 6.